What follows are 11 T cell receptor beta chains derived from one specimen sequenced in a study of radiation and T cells in renal cell carcinoma. Time point noted: blood 2 weeks post-SBRT. Treatment of the sample: 15 Gy SBRT to primary tumor, nephrectomy 4 weeks later. Sequencing used immunoSEQ multiplex PCR; TCRdb keeps in-frame clones, though not all of them. The data show some 75,000 clones, with around 76% seen just once and approximately 6% held by the top ten. Specimen: blood, collected from a patient whose treatment included radiotherapy and nephrectomy. Receptors originate from a man aged 55 to 70 with renal cell carcinoma.

The chain recombines TRBV7-8 with TRBJ2-1; 7 bases are a match to TRBD2. This CDR3 has 16 residues. J was trimmed by 8 bases and V by 1 base; bases with no gene match: 11. The germline V gene encodes CDR1 SGHVS and CDR2 FQNEAQ. The CDR3 DNA follows: TGTGCCAGCAGCTTAGGGGGAGGGGTTGATTTTTATGAGCAGTTCTTC. Translated: CASSLGGGVDFYEQFF. The full variable domain, rest sourced from reference TRBV7-8 and TRBJ2-1, is GAGVSQSPRYKVAKRGQDVALRCDPISGHVSLFWYQQALGQGPEFLTYFQNEAQLDKSGLPSDRFFAERPEGSVSTLKIQRTQQEDSAVYLCASSLGGGVDFYEQFFGPGTRLTVL.

J is TRBJ2-1 and V is TRBV30; weak D call: TRBD2 (5 bases). Germline lookup yields CDR1 GTSNPN and CDR2 SVGIG (reference sequence). V gave up 0 bases and J gave up 9 bases, with 12 bases separating them. The CDR3 is 13 amino acids. The CDR3, as DNA: TGTGCCTGGAGTGTACTGAGGGAAAGTGAGCAGTTCTTC. This sequence encodes CAWSVLRESEQFF.

The rearrangement links TRBV30 to TRBJ2-5; D is tentatively TRBD1 or TRBD2 (5 bases each). From germline, CDR1 is GTSNPN and CDR2 SVGIG (reference sequence). The V gene lost 2 bases and the J gene lost 4 bases, with 8 bases spanning the gap. The CDR3 runs 12 residues. CDR3 amino acids: CAWSRDGETQYF. The CDR3 nucleotides read TGTGCCTGGAGTAGGGACGGAGAGACCCAGTACTTC. Together with reference TRBV30 and TRBJ2-5, the CDR3 gives the full variable domain: SQTIHQWPATLVQPVGSPLSLECTVEGTSNPNLYWYRQAAGRGLQLLFYSVGIGQISSEVPQNLSASRPQDRQFILSSKKLLLSDSGFYLCAWSRDGETQYFGPGTRLLVL.

This chain uses TRBV6-1 with TRBJ2-1, with 12 positions matching TRBD2. J was trimmed by 15 bases and V by 4 bases; bases with no gene match: 7. CDR1 and CDR2 from the germline V gene are MNHNS and SASEGT. CDR3 length equals 13 residues. CDR3 sequence (DNA): TGTGCCAGCAGTGCCTCGACTAGCGGGAGACCGTTCTTC. This encodes CASSASTSGRPFF.

This clone has only one observation. The chain couples TRBV19 to TRBJ2-1; 8 positions match TRBD2. The germline V gene has CDR1 LNHDA and CDR2 SQIVND (reference sequence). Unmatched junction bases numbered 19, after V lost 0 bases and J lost 12 bases. CDR3 size: 18 residues. CDR3 DNA sequence: TGTGCCAGTAGTATAGACTCACCCCTAGCGGGTGGGCGAGGGGGGCAGTTCTTC. Residues: CASSIDSPLAGGRGGQFF. Based on the CDR3 plus reference TRBV19 and TRBJ2-1, the full variable domain is DGGITQSPKYLFRKEGQNVTLSCEQNLNHDAMYWYRQDPGQGLRLIYYSQIVNDFQKGDIAEGYSVSREKKESFPLTVTSAQKNPTAFYLCASSIDSPLAGGRGGQFFGPGTRLTVL.

The rearrangement links TRBV6-1 to TRBJ2-1; a possible D gene is TRBD2 (6 bases). The germline V gene encodes CDR1 MNHNS and CDR2 SASEGT. CDR3 length equals 14 residues. Between the trimmed V and J ends, which lost 1 base and 4 bases, there was a span of 8 bases. The CDR3 protein is CASSEVGGYNEQFF. The DNA for the CDR3 is TGTGCCAGCAGTGAAGTCGGGGGATACAATGAGCAGTTCTTC.

J is TRBJ2-2 and V is TRBV5-1; 12 nucleotides line up with TRBD2. The CDR3 runs 17 residues. Germline V gene lookup returns CDR1 SGHRS and CDR2 YFSETQ. J was trimmed by 0 bases and V by 4 bases; bases with no gene match: 4. The CDR3: CASSLRTSGTNTGELFF. The CDR3 DNA reads TGCGCCAGCAGCCTCCGGACTAGCGGGACGAACACCGGGGAGCTGTTTTTT.

The chain couples TRBV29-1 to TRBJ1-2, with TRBD1 matching over 7 bases. The CDR3 is 13 residues long. V lost 5 bases to trimming and J lost 7 bases; unmatched junction nucleotides: 10. The V gene's germline CDR1 is SQVTM and CDR2 ANQGSEA. In nucleotides, the CDR3 is TGCAGCGTTTATCAGGGGGTGTACTTTGGCTACACCTTC. It translates to CSVYQGVYFGYTF.

The V gene is TRBV5-5, the J gene TRBJ2-7; a weak D match, TRBD2 (6 bases). Germline V CDR1 and CDR2: SGHKS, YYEKEE (reference sequence). CDR3 length: 14 amino acids. V gave up 4 bases and J gave up 2 bases, with 13 bases separating them. The CDR3 loop reads CASSGAWGAYEQYF. The CDR3 DNA follows: TGTGCCAGCAGCGGAGCATGGGGGGCCTACGAGCAGTACTTC.

The V gene is TRBV27, the J gene TRBJ2-2; D unresolved. The V end was cut by 2 bases, the J end by 4 bases, with 5 bases between. The CDR3 loop spans 13 amino acids. The germline CDR1 and CDR2 sequences are MNHEY and SMNVEV (reference sequence). CDR3 residues: CASSLVGTGELFF. CDR3 bases: TGTGCCAGCAGTTTAGTGGGCACCGGGGAGCTGTTTTTT.

This rearrangement joins TRBV5-1 to TRBJ2-5; perhaps TRBD1 as D (5 bases). Trimming stripped 2 bases from V and 1 base from J, with 9 bases between. This CDR3 contains 14 residues. Germline V gene data show CDR1 as SGHRS and CDR2 as YFSETQ. The CDR3 coding sequence is TGCGCCAGCAGCTTCCAGGGATTCCAAGAGACCCAGTACTTC. Amino acid sequence: CASSFQGFQETQYF. Full variable domain (outside the CDR3, taken from reference TRBV5-1 and TRBJ2-5): KAGVTQTPRYLIKTRGQQVTLSCSPISGHRSVSWYQQTPGQGLQFLFEYFSETQRNKGNFPGRFSGRQFSNSRSEMNVSTLELGDSALYLCASSFQGFQETQYFGPGTRLLVL.